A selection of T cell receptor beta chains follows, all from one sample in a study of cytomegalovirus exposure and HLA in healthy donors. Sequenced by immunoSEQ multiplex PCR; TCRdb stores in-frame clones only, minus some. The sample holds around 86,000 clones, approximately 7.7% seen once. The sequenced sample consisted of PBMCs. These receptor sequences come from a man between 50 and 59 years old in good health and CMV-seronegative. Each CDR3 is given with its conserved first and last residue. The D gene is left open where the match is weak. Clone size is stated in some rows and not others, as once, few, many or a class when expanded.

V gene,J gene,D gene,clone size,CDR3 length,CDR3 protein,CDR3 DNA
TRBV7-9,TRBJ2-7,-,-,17,CASSPFRQSGSSYEQYF,TGTGCCAGCAGCCCATTCAGACAGTCAGGAAGCTCCTACGAGCAGTACTTC
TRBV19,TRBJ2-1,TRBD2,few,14,CASSKGSGRDEQFF,TGTGCCAGTAGTAAAGGGTCTGGGAGGGATGAGCAGTTCTTC
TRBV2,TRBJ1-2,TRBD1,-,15,CASSDYGDSHYGYTF,TGTGCCAGCAGTGATTACGGGGACAGTCACTATGGCTACACCTTC
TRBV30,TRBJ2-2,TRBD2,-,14,CAWGLAGDTGELFF,TGTGCCTGGGGACTAGCGGGAGACACCGGGGAGCTGTTTTTT
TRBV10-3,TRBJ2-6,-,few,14,CAIPLYSGANVLTF,TGTGCCATCCCCCTTTACTCTGGGGCCAACGTCCTGACTTTC
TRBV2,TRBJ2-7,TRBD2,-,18,CASSEGGLAGAAGDEQYF,TGTGCCAGCAGTGAAGGAGGGCTAGCGGGGGCCGCGGGGGACGAGCAGTACTTC
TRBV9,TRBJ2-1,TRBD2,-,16,CASSVAASGSPNEQFF,TGTGCCAGCAGCGTAGCTGCCAGCGGGAGCCCCAATGAGCAGTTCTTC
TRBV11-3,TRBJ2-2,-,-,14,CASSLGGQTGELFF,TGTGCCAGCAGCTTAGGAGGACAGACCGGGGAGCTGTTTTTT
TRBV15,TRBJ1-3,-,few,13,CATSRDGREVLYF,TGTGCCACCAGCAGAGATGGGAGGGAGGTTTTATATTTT
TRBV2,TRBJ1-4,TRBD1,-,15,CASSEYRGGGEKLFF,TGTGCCAGCAGTGAATACAGGGGAGGAGGTGAAAAACTGTTTTTT
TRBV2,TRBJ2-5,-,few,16,CASSGRQGGGQETQYF,TGTGCCAGCAGTGGCCGACAGGGAGGTGGCCAAGAGACCCAGTACTTC
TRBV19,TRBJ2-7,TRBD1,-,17,CASSTSDPGTGFNEQYF,TGTGCCAGTAGTACTTCCGACCCCGGGACAGGGTTCAACGAGCAGTACTTC